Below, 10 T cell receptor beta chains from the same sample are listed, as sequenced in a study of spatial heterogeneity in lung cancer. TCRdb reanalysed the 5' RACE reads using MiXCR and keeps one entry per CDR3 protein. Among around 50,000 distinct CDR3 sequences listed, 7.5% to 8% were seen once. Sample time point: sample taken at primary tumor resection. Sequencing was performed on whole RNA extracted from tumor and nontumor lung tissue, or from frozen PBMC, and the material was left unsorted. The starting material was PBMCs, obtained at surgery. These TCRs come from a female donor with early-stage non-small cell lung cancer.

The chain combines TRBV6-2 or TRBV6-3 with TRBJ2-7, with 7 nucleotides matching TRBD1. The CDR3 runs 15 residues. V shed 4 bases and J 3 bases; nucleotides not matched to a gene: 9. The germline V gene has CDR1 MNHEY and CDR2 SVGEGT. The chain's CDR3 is CASSSRQGEFYEQYF. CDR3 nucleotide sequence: TGTGCCAGCAGTTCCCGACAGGGAGAATTCTACGAGCAGTACTTC.

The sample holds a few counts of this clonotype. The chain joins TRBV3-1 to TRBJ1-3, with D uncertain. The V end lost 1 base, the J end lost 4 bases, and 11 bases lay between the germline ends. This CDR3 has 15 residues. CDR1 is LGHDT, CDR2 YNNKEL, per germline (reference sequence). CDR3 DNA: TGTGCCAGCAGCCAAGGAGCGGCGGCAGGAAACACCATATATTTT. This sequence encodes CASSQGAAAGNTIYF.

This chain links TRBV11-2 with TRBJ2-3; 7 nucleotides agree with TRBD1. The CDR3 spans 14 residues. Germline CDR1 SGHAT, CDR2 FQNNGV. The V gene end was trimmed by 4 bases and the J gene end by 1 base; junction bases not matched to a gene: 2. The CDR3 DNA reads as TGTGCCAGCAGCTCCGGGACAGGCACAGATACGCAGTATTTT. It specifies CASSSGTGTDTQYF.

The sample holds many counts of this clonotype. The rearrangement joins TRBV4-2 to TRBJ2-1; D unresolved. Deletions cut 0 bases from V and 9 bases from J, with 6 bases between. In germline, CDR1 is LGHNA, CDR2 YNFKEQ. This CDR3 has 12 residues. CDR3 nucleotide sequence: TGTGCCAGCAGCCAAGAGCTTGGTGAGCAGTTCTTC. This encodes CASSQELGEQFF.

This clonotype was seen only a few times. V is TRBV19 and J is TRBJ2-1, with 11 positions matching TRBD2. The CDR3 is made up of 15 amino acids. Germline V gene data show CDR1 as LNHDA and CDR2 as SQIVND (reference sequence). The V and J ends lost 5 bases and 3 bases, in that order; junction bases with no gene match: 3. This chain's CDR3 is CASSRLAGNYNEQFF. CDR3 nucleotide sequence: TGTGCCAGTAGTCGACTAGCGGGGAACTACAATGAGCAGTTCTTC. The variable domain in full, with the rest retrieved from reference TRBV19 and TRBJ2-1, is DGGITQSPKYLFRKEGQNVTLSCEQNLNHDAMYWYRQDPGQGLRLIYYSQIVNDFQKGDIAEGYSVSREKKESFPLTVTSAQKNPTAFYLCASSRLAGNYNEQFFGPGTRLTVL.

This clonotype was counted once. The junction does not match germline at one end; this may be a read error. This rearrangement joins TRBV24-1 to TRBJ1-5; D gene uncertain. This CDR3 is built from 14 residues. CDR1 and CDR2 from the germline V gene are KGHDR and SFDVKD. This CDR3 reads CTTSDLRDNQPQHF. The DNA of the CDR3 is TGTACCACCAGTGATTTAAGAGACAATCAGCCCCAGCATTTT.

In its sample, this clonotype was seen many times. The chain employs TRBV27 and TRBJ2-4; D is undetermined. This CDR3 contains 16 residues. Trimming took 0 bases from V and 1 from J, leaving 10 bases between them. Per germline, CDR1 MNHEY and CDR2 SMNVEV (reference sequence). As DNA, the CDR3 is TGTGCCAGCAGTTTATCACCAGGATGGGCCAAAAACATTCAGTACTTC. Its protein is CASSLSPGWAKNIQYF.

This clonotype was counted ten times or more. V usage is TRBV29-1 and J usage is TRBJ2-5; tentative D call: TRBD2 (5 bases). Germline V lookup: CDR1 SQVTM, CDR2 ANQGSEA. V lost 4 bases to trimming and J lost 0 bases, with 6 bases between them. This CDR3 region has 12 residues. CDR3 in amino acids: CSVGGNQETQYF. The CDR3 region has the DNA TGCAGCGTTGGAGGGAACCAAGAGACCCAGTACTTC.

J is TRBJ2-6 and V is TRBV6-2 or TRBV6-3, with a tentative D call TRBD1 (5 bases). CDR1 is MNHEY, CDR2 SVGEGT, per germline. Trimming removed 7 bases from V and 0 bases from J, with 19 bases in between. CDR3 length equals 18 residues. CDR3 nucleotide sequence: TGTGCCAGCAACGACCCCAGGGTGACGAGCTCTGGGGCCAACGTCCTGACTTTC. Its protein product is CASNDPRVTSSGANVLTF.

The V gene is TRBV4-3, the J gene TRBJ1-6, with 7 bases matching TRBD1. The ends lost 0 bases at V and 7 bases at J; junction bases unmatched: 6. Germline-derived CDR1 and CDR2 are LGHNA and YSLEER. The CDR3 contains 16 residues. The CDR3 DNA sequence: TGCGCCAGCAGCCAAGACCCCCACAGGGGCAATTCACCCCTCCACTTT. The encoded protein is CASSQDPHRGNSPLHF.